The T cell receptor (beta chain) under discussion was sequenced for a study of blood T cell repertoires in COVID-19. This CDR3 spans 16 amino acids. This clone was found a few times. Sequenced by immunoSEQ multiplex PCR; TCRdb stores in-frame clones only, minus some. The table includes 80,000 to 130,000 clones, over 75% detected once. V usage is TRBV21-1 and J usage is TRBJ1-3; the table assigns TRBD1, which was not confirmed against the DNA. TRBV21-1 is shown as a pseudogene. This TCR derives from a woman aged 55-69 years with acute or convalescent COVID-19. Specimen: peripheral blood. DNA for the CDR3: TGTGCCAGAATGGGACAGGACCCTTCTTCCGGAAACACCATATATTTT. Encoded protein: CARMGQDPSSGNTIYF.